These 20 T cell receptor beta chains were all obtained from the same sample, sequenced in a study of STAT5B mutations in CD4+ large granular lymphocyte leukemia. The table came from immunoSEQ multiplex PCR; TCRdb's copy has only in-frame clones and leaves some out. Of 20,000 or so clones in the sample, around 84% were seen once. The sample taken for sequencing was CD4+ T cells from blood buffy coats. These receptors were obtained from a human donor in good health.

In nucleotides, the CDR3 is TGTGCCTGGAGTAGGGATGAGAACTATGGCTACACCTTC. It codes for CAWSRDENYGYTF. The V and J genes are TRBV30 and TRBJ1-2; D remains ambiguous. This CDR3 spans 13 amino acids. Trimming removed 2 bases from V and 2 bases from J, with 9 bases in between. Germline assignment: CDR1 GTSNPN and CDR2 SVGIG (reference sequence).

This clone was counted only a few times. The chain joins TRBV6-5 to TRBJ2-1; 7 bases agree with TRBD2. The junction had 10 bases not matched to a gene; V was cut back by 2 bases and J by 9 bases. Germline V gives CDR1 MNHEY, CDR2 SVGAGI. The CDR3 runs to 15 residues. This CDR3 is CASSYGAAGEGEQFF. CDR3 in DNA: TGTGCCAGCAGTTACGGGGCGGCGGGAGAGGGTGAGCAGTTCTTC.

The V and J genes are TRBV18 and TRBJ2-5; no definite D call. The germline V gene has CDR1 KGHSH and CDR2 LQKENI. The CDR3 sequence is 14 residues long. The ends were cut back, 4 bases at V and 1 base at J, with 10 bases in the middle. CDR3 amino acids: CASSQTGPQETQYF. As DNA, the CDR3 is TGTGCCAGCTCACAAACCGGGCCCCAAGAGACCCAGTACTTC.

The CDR3 coding sequence is TGTGCCACCGGAGCGAATTGGAATGAGCAGTTCTTC. Its translation: CATGANWNEQFF. The chain joins TRBV10-3 to TRBJ2-1; D ambiguous. The germline V gene has CDR1 ENHRY and CDR2 SYGVKD. CDR3 size: 12 residues. V lost 10 bases to trimming and J lost 7 bases, with 14 bases between them.

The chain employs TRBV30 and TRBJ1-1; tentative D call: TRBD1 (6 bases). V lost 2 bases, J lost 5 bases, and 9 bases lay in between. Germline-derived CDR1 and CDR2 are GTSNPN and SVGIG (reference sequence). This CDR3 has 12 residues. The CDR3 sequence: CAWSSRGTEAFF. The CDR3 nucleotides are TGTGCCTGGAGTTCTAGGGGGACTGAAGCTTTCTTT.

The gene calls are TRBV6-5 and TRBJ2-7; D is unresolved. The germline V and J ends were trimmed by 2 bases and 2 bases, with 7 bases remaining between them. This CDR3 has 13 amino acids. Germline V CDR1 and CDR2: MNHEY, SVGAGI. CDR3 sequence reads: CASSYGLAYEQYF. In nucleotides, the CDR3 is TGTGCCAGCAGTTACGGGCTCGCCTACGAGCAGTACTTC.

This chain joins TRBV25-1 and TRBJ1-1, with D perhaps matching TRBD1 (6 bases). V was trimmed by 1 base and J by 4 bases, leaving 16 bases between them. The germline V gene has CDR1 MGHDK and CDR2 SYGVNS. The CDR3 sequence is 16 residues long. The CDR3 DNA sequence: TGTGCCAGCAGTGAATCCTCGGGGAGGGGGTCCACTGAAGCTTTCTTT. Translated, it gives CASSESSGRGSTEAFF.

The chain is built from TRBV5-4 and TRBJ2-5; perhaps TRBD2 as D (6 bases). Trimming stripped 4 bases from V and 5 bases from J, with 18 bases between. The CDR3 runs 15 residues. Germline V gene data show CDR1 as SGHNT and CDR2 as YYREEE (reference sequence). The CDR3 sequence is CASSGRAFGGETQYF. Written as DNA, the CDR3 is TGTGCCAGCAGCGGCCGGGCCTTTGGGGGGGAGACCCAGTACTTC.

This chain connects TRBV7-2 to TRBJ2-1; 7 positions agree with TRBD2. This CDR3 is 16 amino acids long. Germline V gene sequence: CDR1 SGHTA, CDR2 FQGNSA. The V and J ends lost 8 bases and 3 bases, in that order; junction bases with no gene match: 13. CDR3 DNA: TGTGCCAGCCTATCACGGCTAGCGGTCTACTACAATGAGCAGTTCTTC. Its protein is CASLSRLAVYYNEQFF.

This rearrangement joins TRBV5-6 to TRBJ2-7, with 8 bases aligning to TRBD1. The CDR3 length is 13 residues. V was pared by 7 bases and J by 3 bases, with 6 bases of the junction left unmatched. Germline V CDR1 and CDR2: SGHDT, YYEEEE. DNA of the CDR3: TGTGCCAGCTATCGACAGGGGAACTACGAGCAGTACTTC. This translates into CASYRQGNYEQYF.

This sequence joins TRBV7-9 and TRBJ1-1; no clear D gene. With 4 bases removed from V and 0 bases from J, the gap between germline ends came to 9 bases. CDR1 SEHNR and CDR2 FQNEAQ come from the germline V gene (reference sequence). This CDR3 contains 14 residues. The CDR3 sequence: CASSSQAMNTEAFF. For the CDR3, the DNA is TGTGCCAGCAGCTCCCAGGCAATGAACACTGAAGCTTTCTTT.

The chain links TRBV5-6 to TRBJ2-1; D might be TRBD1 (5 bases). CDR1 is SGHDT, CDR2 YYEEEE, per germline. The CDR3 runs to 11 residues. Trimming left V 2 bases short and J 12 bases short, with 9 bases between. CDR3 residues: CASSLRGGQFF. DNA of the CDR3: TGTGCCAGCAGCTTAAGGGGTGGGCAGTTCTTC.

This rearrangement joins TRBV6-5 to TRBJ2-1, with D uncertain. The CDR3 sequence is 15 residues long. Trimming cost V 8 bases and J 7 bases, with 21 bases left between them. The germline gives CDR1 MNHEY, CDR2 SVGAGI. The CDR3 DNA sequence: TGTGCCAGCCTCCCCCGGTTCACATCCCAAAATGAGCAGTTCTTC. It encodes CASLPRFTSQNEQFF.

The CDR3 loop reads CASSTDRSGTDTQYF. The CDR3 DNA follows: TGTGCCAGCAGTACAGACCGGTCGGGGACAGATACGCAGTATTTT. The rearrangement joins TRBV6-1 to TRBJ2-3; possible D gene TRBD2, 5 bases. Trimming left V 5 bases short and J 3 bases short, with 15 bases between. The CDR3 is 15 amino acids. In germline, CDR1 is MNHNS, CDR2 SASEGT.

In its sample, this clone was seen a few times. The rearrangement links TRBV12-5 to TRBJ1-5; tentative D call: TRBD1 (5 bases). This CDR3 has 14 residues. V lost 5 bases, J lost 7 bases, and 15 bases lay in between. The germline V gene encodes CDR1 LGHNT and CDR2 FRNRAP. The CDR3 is CASGVAGLGQPQHF. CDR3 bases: TGTGCTAGTGGTGTGGCGGGACTAGGCCAGCCCCAGCATTTT.

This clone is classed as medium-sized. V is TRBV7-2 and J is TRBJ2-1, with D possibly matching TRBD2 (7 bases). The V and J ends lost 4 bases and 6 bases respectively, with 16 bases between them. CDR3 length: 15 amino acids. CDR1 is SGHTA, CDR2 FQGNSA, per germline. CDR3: CASSWTAGTGNEQFF. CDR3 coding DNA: TGTGCCAGCAGCTGGACAGCGGGAACGGGCAATGAGCAGTTCTTC.

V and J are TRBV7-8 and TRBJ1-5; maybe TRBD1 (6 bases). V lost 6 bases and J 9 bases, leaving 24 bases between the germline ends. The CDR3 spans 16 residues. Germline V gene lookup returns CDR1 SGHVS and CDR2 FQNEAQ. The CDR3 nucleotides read TGTGCCAGCAGGATGACCTCTAACAGGGTCGGGGCGCCCCAGCATTTT. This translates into CASRMTSNRVGAPQHF.

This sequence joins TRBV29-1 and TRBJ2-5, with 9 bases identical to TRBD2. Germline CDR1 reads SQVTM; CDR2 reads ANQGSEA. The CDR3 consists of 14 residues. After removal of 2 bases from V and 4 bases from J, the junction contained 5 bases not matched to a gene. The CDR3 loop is CSVEYAGGRETQYF. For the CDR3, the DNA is TGCAGCGTTGAATACGCGGGAGGGCGAGAGACCCAGTACTTC. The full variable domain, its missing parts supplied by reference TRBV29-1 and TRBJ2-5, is SAVISQKPSRDICQRGTSLTIQCQVDSQVTMMFWYRQQPGQSLTLIATANQGSEATYESGFVIDKFPISRPNLTFSTLTVSNMSPEDSSIYLCSVEYAGGRETQYFGPGTRLLVL.

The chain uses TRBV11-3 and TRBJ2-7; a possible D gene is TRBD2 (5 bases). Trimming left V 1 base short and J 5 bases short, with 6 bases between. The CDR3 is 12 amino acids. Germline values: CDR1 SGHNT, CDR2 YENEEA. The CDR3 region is CASSLAGNEQYF. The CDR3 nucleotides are TGTGCCAGCAGCTTAGCGGGGAACGAGCAGTACTTC.

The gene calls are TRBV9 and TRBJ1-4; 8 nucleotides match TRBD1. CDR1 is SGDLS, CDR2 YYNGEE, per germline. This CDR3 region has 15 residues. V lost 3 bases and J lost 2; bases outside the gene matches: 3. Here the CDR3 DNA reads TGTGCCAGCAGCGCCACAGGGGGGACTAATGAAAAACTGTTTTTT. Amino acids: CASSATGGTNEKLFF.